The entry below describes one TCR beta chain. Its antigen is still unknown. The data were obtained in a study of radiotherapy plus CTLA-4 blockade in lung cancer. Study-wide findings and caveats: Increased serum interferon-beta after radiation also reportedly predicted response strongly.

The germline V gene has CDR1 MDHEN and CDR2 SYDVKM. The V and J ends lost 4 bases and 8 bases, in that order; junction bases with no gene match: 8. The CDR3 has 14 residues. The protocol was immunoSEQ multiplex PCR, while the TCRdb copy is restricted to in-frame clones and leaves out a portion. The sample lists 40,000 to 55,000 clones, 77% seen once, with less than 3% in the top ten. This receptor was obtained from a human donor with non-small cell lung cancer whose response to radiotherapy plus ipilimumab could not be evaluated. This chain connects TRBV28 to TRBJ2-7, with 10 bases matching TRBD1. Sample: peripheral blood, taken from a patient treated with radiotherapy plus ipilimumab. This CDR3 is CASSSRTGGVKQYF. Written as DNA, the CDR3 is TGTGCCAGCAGTTCAAGGACAGGGGGGGTAAAGCAGTACTTC.